Included here is one T cell receptor beta chain sequence, with context. This clonotype was counted at least ten times. Its antigen has not been determined. The record has no base qualities; no much larger clone is one base away. The data belong to a study of molecular identifiers for immune sequencing clone quantification (dated by TCRdb to between 2018 and 2020). In terms of the full investigation: For a replicate experiment, RNA from roughly 18,000 or 92,000 naive CD8 T cells was divided into five aliquots, and four of the five aliquots were sequenced. CD8 T cells were used in a methods study to benchmark molecular-identifier clustering-based TCR repertoire sequencing (MIDCIRS) and TCR RNA copy counting. Overall study outcomes, separate from this receptor: Highly expanded clone sizes could be underestimated if identical TCR molecules share a barcode. Modeling indicated 2.5 to 3 TCR RNA copies recovered per cell, compared with approximately 10 by digital PCR, which implies a capture efficiency of approximately 30%. In CMV-specific effector cells, clones with more than 20 RNA copies accounted for over 99% of molecules, whereas in naive cells such clones accounted for under 1%. Without barcode sub-clustering, chimeric consensus sequences inflated TCR diversity; chimeras reached as high as 47%. Even against a background of 800,000 to 1,000,000 naive CD8 T cells, spiked-in Jurkat TCR RNA amounting to a single cell's worth was reported to be detectable. The naive libraries included spiked-in Jurkat TCR RNA (about ten copies' worth), and this Jurkat TCR RNA is not part of the donor repertoire.

Library method: PCR. These reads were obtained on an Illumina HiSeq 4000. Bulk TCR libraries were made following a previously described method, with the TCR primers given in Table S5. The Qiagen AllPrep DNA/RNA kit was used to purify total RNA. Before analysis, reads from multiple sequencing runs of the same library were pooled. As for how the authors treated the data: Reads were retained only if an exact TCR constant sequence was present, and the retained reads were trimmed to 150 nt and grouped according to their 12-nt molecular barcodes. Reads in each barcode group were sub-clustered using a 15% Levenshtein threshold, and a quality-weighted consensus sequence was built for each RNA molecule. Non-functional sequences were discarded, and so were lower-count sequences lying one edit away from another sequence. Barcode sub-clusters with fewer than 20% of the maximum read count were removed, based on fitting two negative binomial distributions. TCRdb trimmed public reads at Q25 via fastp, called clones via MiXCR and kept in-frame beta chains. Rows matching on CDR3 protein sequence are summarized as one entry with the most common DNA and genes. The V and J calls and clone size are TCRdb's, not the authors'. The sample yields roughly 320,000 distinct CDR3 sequences; about 21% were counted once. Together, the top ten hold about 0.79% of the sample.

Libraries of naive CD8 T cells were built from about 19,000 to 1,100,000 sorted cells, with 10%, 30% or 50% of the purified RNA used. Naive CD8 T cells, defined as CD8+CD4-CCR7+CD45RA+, were FACS-sorted into RLT Plus buffer on a BD FACSAria II. To test detection sensitivity, Jurkat RNA equivalent to more than 8 TCR copies was spiked into samples of about 18,000-1,000,000 naive CD8 T cells. Enrichment of CD8 T cells was performed with RosetteSep CD8+ T Cell Enrichment Cocktail and Ficoll-Paque, after which ACK red cell lysis was carried out. The specimen sequenced was naive CD8+ T cells from blood, with Jurkat cell RNA spiked in. The cell subset or site label here, explained by the study, means: FACS-sorted CD8+CD4-CCR7+CD45RA+ naive T cells. The TCR was taken from a human donor in good health. Some libraries in this study had Jurkat cell RNA spiked in.

This receptor carries the CDR3 CSARDEGLENTQYF. Read as DNA, the sequence is TGCAGTGCTAGAGATGAGGGGCTTGAGAATACGCAGTATTTT. The chain is made from TRBV20-1 and TRBJ2-3, with the D call tentatively TRBD1 or TRBD2, each fitting 5 bases. From the germline V gene (reference sequence), CDR1 is DFQATT and CDR2 is SNEGSKA. V is pared back by 0 bases and J by 7 bases, with 14 bases lying between the germline termini. Including cysteine and phenylalanine, the CDR3 has 14 amino acids. The DNA shown is the 42-base CDR3, in frame from base 1.